One sample yielded the 8 T cell receptor beta chains listed below, sequenced in a study of blood T cells in healthy people across ages. A sample-barcoded 5' primer and a J-beta primer mix were used in a second PCR of roughly 7 to 12 cycles. TCRdb itself ran the 5' RACE reads through MiXCR, one entry per CDR3 protein. The table lists hundreds of thousands of distinct CDR3 sequences, around three fifths of them singletons. Sequenced material: blood. Source of these receptors: a man aged 35-49 years in good health.

The chain combines TRBV5-1 with TRBJ2-5, with D hard to call. Per the germline V gene, CDR1 is SGHRS and CDR2 is YFSETQ. Trimming stripped 2 bases from V and 2 bases from J, with 13 bases between. This CDR3 region has 15 residues. The CDR3 DNA reads as TGCGCCAGCAGCTTTGAGGTTTCTGGACAAGAGACCCAGTACTTC. Translation: CASSFEVSGQETQYF.

The chain recombines TRBV6-2 or TRBV6-3 with TRBJ2-3; D gene unclear. The germline gives CDR1 MNHEY, CDR2 SVGEGT. The length of the CDR3 is 16 residues. Trimming removed 2 bases from V and 0 bases from J, with 12 bases in between. The CDR3: CASSYPVRTSTDTQYF. CDR3 DNA: TGTGCCAGCAGTTACCCGGTTCGTACTAGCACAGATACGCAGTATTTT.

This clonotype was observed a handful of times. This chain joins TRBV6-6 and TRBJ2-3; 13 positions match TRBD2. The CDR3 has 15 residues. Germline V gene lookup returns CDR1 MNHNY and CDR2 SVGAGI (reference sequence). The trim removed 8 bases at V and 2 bases at J, leaving 4 bases unmatched. The CDR3 DNA is TGTGCCAGCGGGGGACTAGCGGGGCTCACAGATACGCAGTATTTT. It codes for CASGGLAGLTDTQYF.

The rearrangement uses TRBV28 and TRBJ2-1, with TRBD2 as a possible D gene (6 bases). This CDR3 is 13 amino acids long. The germline CDR1 and CDR2 sequences are MDHEN and SYDVKM. V gave up 7 bases and J gave up 4 bases, with 11 bases separating them. CDR3: CASTPGGYNEQFF. CDR3 nucleotide sequence: TGTGCCAGCACCCCTGGGGGGTACAATGAGCAGTTCTTC. Full variable domain (outside the CDR3, taken from reference TRBV28 and TRBJ2-1): DVKVTQSSRYLVKRTGEKVFLECVQDMDHENMFWYRQDPGLGLRLIYFSYDVKMKEKGDIPEGYSVSREKKERFSLILESASTNQTSMYLCASTPGGYNEQFFGPGTRLTVL.

This sequence joins TRBV10-3 and TRBJ2-5; no reliable D call. Germline values: CDR1 ENHRY, CDR2 SYGVKD. V dropped 5 bases and J dropped 2 bases, with 12 bases sitting between them. The CDR3 is 14 residues long. In nucleotides, the CDR3 is TGTGCCATCAGTAGGAGTAGGGAACAAGAGACCCAGTACTTC. Amino acid sequence: CAISRSREQETQYF.

This rearrangement joins TRBV2 to TRBJ2-7, with TRBD1 as a possible D gene (6 bases). There are 12 residues in the CDR3. With 11 bases removed from V and 2 bases from J, the gap between germline ends came to 13 bases. Germline lookup yields CDR1 SNHLY and CDR2 FYNNEI. CDR3 sequence reads: CAGLDSTYEQYF. The CDR3 region has the DNA TGTGCCGGCCTGGACAGCACCTACGAGCAGTACTTC.

The chain has TRBV27 and TRBJ2-3, with TRBD2 matching over 12 bases. This CDR3 has 15 residues. Per the germline V gene, CDR1 is MNHEY and CDR2 is SMNVEV (reference sequence). V lost 3 bases to trimming and J lost 4 bases; unmatched junction nucleotides: 2. The DNA for the CDR3 is TGTGCCAGCAGTTTTCTAGCGGGAGGGTCAGATACGCAGTATTTT. Amino acids: CASSFLAGGSDTQYF.

J is TRBJ2-3 and V is TRBV5-1; D possibly corresponds to TRBD1 (5 bases). V lost 4 bases and J lost 2, with 14 bases in between. CDR1 and CDR2 (germline): SGHRS, YFSETQ. This CDR3 has 15 residues. CDR3 DNA sequence: TGCGCCAGCAGCCGGCAGGGAACTATCACAGATACGCAGTATTTT. Amino acids: CASSRQGTITDTQYF.